Sequencing of this T cell receptor beta chain was carried out in a study of blood T cell repertoires in COVID-19. Data came from immunoSEQ multiplex PCR; TCRdb stores just in-frame clones and leaves some out. This table has approximately 500,000 clones, about 89% appearing once. The sequenced sample was peripheral blood. The receptor comes from a woman aged 50 to 65 with COVID-19, enrolled during active disease.

For the CDR3, the DNA is TGCAGCGTTGACTTGGGGGGGACGAACACTGAAGCTTTCTTT. This translates into CSVDLGGTNTEAFF. The rearrangement joins TRBV29-1 to TRBJ1-1; tentative D call: TRBD1 (5 bases). The CDR3 has 14 amino acids. Germline values: CDR1 SQVTM, CDR2 ANQGSEA. V was pared by 3 bases and J by 1 base, with 12 bases between. Drawing the rest from reference TRBV29-1 and TRBJ1-1, the complete variable domain is SAVISQKPSRDICQRGTSLTIQCQVDSQVTMMFWYRQQPGQSLTLIATANQGSEATYESGFVIDKFPISRPNLTFSTLTVSNMSPEDSSIYLCSVDLGGTNTEAFFGQGTRLTVV.